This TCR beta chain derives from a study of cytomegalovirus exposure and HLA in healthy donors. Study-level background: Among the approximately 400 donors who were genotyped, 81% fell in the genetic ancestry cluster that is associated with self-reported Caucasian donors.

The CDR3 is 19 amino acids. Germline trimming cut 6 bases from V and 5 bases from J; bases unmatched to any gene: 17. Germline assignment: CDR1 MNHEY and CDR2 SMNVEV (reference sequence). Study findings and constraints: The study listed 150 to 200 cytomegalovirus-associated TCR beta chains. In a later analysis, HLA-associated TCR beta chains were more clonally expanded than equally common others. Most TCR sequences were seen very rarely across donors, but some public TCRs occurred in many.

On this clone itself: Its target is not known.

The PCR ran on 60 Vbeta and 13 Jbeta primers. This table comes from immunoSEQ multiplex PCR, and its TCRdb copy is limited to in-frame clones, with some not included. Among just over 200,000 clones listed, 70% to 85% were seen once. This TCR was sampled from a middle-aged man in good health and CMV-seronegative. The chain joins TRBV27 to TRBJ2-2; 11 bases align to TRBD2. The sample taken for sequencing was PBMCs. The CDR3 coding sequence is TGTGCCAGCAGCTCAAAATTAAAACTAGCGGGAGTCGGAACCGGGGAGCTGTTTTTT. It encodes CASSSKLKLAGVGTGELFF.